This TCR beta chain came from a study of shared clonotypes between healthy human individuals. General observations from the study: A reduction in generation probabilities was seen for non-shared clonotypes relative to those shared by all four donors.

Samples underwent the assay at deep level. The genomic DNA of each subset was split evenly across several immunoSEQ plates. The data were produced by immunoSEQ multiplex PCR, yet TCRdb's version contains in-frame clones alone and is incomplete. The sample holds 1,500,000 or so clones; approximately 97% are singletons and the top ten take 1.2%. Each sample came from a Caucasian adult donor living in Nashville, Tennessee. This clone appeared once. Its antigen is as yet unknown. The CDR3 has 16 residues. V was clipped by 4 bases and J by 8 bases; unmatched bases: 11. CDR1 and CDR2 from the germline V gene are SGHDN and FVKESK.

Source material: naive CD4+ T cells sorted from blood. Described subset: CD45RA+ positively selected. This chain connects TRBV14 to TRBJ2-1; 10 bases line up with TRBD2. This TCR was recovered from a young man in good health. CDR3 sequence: CASSPRRGLAIHEQFF. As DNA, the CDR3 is TGTGCCAGCAGCCCACGCCGGGGACTAGCGATTCATGAGCAGTTCTTC.